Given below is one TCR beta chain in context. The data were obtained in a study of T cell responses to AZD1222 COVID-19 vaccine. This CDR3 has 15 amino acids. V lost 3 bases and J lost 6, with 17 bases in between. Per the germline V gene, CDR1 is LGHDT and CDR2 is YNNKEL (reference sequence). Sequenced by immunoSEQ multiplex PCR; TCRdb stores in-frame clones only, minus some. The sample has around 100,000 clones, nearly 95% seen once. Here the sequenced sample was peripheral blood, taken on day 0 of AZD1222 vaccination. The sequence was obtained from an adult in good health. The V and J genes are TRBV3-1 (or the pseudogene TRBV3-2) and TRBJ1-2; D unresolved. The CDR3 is CASSQASLEGHGYTF. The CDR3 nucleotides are TGTGCCAGCAGCCAGGCTAGCCTAGAGGGCCATGGCTACACCTTC.